This T cell receptor (beta chain) originates from a study of beta chain features in type 1 diabetes. Study summary: Across every sample, around 110,000,000 sorted cells were examined in total.

All of the isolated RNA was reverse transcribed, so expressed TCRB transcripts were sequenced. TCRdb keeps only in-frame clones here, not all; method: immunoSEQ multiplex PCR. The sample has under 300,000 clones, roughly 14% seen once. A sort by CD45RO/CCR7/CD25/CD127/CD95/CD27 yielded CD4+ naive, central memory, regulatory and stem cell-like memory cells. Overall study results and limits: In all four CD4+ subsets, TCRB CDR3 length was significantly, moderately reduced in type 1 diabetes.

Germline-derived CDR1 and CDR2 are SGHNT and YYREEE (reference sequence). V lost 3 bases and J 0 bases, leaving 5 bases between the germline ends. The CDR3 covers 13 residues. About this clone: What it recognizes is unknown.

Sample: naive CD4+ T cells from blood. This rearrangement joins TRBV5-4 to TRBJ2-3; D remains unclear. The receptor was isolated from a man aged 25-45 years with type 1 diabetes. CDR3 DNA sequence: TGTGCCAGCAGCTCACAGAGCACAGATACGCAGTATTTT. Translated, it gives CASSSQSTDTQYF.